The rows below give T cell receptor beta chains drawn from one sample of a study of metastatic and nonmetastatic thyroid tumors. Via MiXCR, TCRdb re-called the PCR reads. The sample includes 4,000 to 5,000 clones, about 15% of them seen just once. Material for sequencing was adjacent normal tissue. Source of these receptors: a female donor with papillary thyroid cancer or a benign thyroid nodule (not recorded which). Some clones in this sample may be carry-over from other donors' samples. Each CDR3 is given without its conserved first and last residue. Fields, in order: clone size, V gene, CDR3 protein. Clone size is shown for a subset of rows, as once, few, many or a class of expanded clone.

size: many
V: TRBV4-1
CDR3: ASSPEGHYGYT

size: medium-sized
V: TRBV27
CDR3: ASSPNVGYGNIQY

size: NA
V: TRBV3-1
CDR3: ASSQGGGVF

size: many
V: TRBV19
CDR3: ASSIVWGASGRLGSYNEQF

size: medium-sized
V: TRBV7-9
CDR3: ASSLVRLNTEAF

size: NA
V: TRBV28
CDR3: ASSPTIGGLLRGQY

size: medium-sized
V: TRBV2
CDR3: ASRRLGYGYT

size: NA
V: TRBV20-1
CDR3: SARATETTVNTIH

size: large
V: TRBV27
CDR3: ASSFTVNSYEQY

size: medium-sized
V: TRBV6-1
CDR3: ASISLPGEEQF

size: few
V: TRBV6-1
CDR3: ATRVESSGDEQY

size: few
V: TRBV2
CDR3: ASRPRSREDTQY

size: many
V: TRBV10-3
CDR3: ASNRAKGTEAF

size: few
V: TRBV6-1
CDR3: ASTPRSSYEQY

size: NA
V: TRBV6-1
CDR3: ASSEQEQGYSYEQY

size: medium-sized
V: TRBV9
CDR3: ASSAGDRGLGSPLH

size: few
V: TRBV28
CDR3: ASSFFSLSYNGQF

size: many
V: TRBV20-1
CDR3: SARDQTGTSGRFFVDEQF

size: NA
V: TRBV19
CDR3: ASSIGLLNEQF

size: many
V: TRBV19
CDR3: ASTPGQGYPVTQY

size: NA
V: TRBV5-1
CDR3: ASSWEGSVYEQY

size: medium-sized
V: TRBV28
CDR3: ASSFSLAGGPSGYNEQF

size: few
V: TRBV2
CDR3: ASSPQGAQSWGYT

size: few
V: TRBV6-1
CDR3: ASSAHGGADGYT

size: large
V: TRBV6-1
CDR3: ASTNRDYEQY

size: many
V: TRBV5-1
CDR3: ASSLGDRSTDTQY

size: many
V: TRBV29-1
CDR3: SVVTVYNEQF

size: few
V: TRBV12-3/TRBV12-4
CDR3: AISLRGSRDRTYGYT

size: many
V: TRBV3-1
CDR3: ASRGGAAGYSTDTQY

size: few
V: TRBV15
CDR3: ATSSTGGANTEDF

size: many
V: TRBV9
CDR3: ASRPGGATDTQY

size: NA
V: TRBV2
CDR3: ASSESRTRQPVI

size: NA
V: TRBV2
CDR3: ASSSIGRGHNEQF

size: NA
V: TRBV4-1
CDR3: ASSKTGSGVYEQY

size: NA
V: TRBV7-3
CDR3: ASSYGTGDMPQH

size: many
V: TRBV19
CDR3: ASSISGTGGEKLF

size: few
V: TRBV15
CDR3: ATINRDSPETQY

size: medium-sized
V: TRBV7-3
CDR3: ASSLTGTGNYGYT

size: medium-sized
V: TRBV28
CDR3: ASSPPQSGKLF

size: NA
V: TRBV5-1
CDR3: ASSPLGHGVRGYT

size: NA
V: TRBV19
CDR3: SSSPDRADDEQY

size: NA
V: TRBV6-7
CDR3: TKWDRVTYGYT

size: NA
V: TRBV27
CDR3: ASSHRGGSNQPQH

size: NA
V: TRBV28
CDR3: ASSSGTSGSSYEQY

size: many
V: TRBV3-1
CDR3: ASSFTGRQGEAF

size: once
V: TRBV20-1
CDR3: SAEPWALCGYT

size: NA
V: TRBV5-1
CDR3: ASSPGTVSNQPQH

size: NA
V: TRBV4-1
CDR3: ASSRGQAGNEKLF

size: NA
V: TRBV27
CDR3: ASSPSGLAANTGELF

size: medium-sized
V: TRBV7-8
CDR3: ASSLTRGYYNEQF

size: medium-sized
V: TRBV12-3/TRBV12-4
CDR3: ASSLSGLLA

size: NA
V: TRBV28
CDR3: ASSTPRGGYT

size: NA
V: TRBV30
CDR3: AWSPRTGQGSYEQY

size: few
V: TRBV27
CDR3: ASSLSGLAGGLVGELF

size: many
V: TRBV11-2
CDR3: ASSLVASNQPQH

size: NA
V: TRBV7-6
CDR3: ASILSRDIRPLSNQPQH

size: NA
V: TRBV20-1
CDR3: SAPGQGVPYEQY

size: NA
V: TRBV6-4
CDR3: ASSDSGTSGGATDTQY